Listed below are T cell receptor beta chains from one sample, sequenced in a study of T cells after somatic rescue of genetic block. The method was immunoSEQ multiplex PCR; TCRdb's version includes in-frame clones alone and lacks a portion of them. The table includes under 150,000 clones, 80% to 95% detected once. The sequenced material came from peripheral blood mononuclear cells (PBMCs). The receptors come from a young woman. CDR3s include the opening cysteine and the closing phenylalanine or tryptophan. D genes are given only for firm matches. Part of the rows lack a size; the others show once, few, many or a class for expanded clones.

j_gene	abundance	v_gene	d_gene	CDR3aa	CDR3nt
TRBJ2-7	NA	TRBV10-3	TRBD1	CAISAPPGQGVYEQYF	TGTGCCATCAGTGCACCACCGGGACAGGGGGTCTACGAGCAGTACTTC
TRBJ2-3	NA	TRBV11-3	TRBD2	CASSLGLADTDTQYF	TGTGCCAGCAGCTTGGGACTAGCGGACACAGATACGCAGTATTTT
TRBJ1-1	NA	TRBV6-5	NA	CASSYRATEAFF	TGTGCCAGCAGTTACAGGGCTACTGAAGCTTTCTTT
TRBJ2-7	NA	TRBV25-1	NA	CASSVTGKFYEQYF	TGTGCCAGCAGCGTAACAGGGAAGTTCTACGAGCAGTACTTC
TRBJ2-1	NA	TRBV1	NA	CTSSQDALRTGETYSTLDNEQFF	TGCACCAGCAGCCAAGATGCCCTCCGGACAGGGGAAACCTACTCAACTCTCGACAATGAGCAGTTCTTC
TRBJ2-5	NA	TRBV6-5	TRBD2	CASSYPTSAETQYF	TGTGCCAGCAGTTACCCTACTAGCGCAGAGACCCAGTACTTC
TRBJ2-3	NA	TRBV28	TRBD1	CASSTLGDRTTDTQYF	TGTGCCAGCAGTACCTTAGGGGACAGGACCACAGATACGCAGTATTTT
TRBJ2-5	once	TRBV18	NA	CASSPPTVETQYF	TGTGCCAGCTCACCACCGACGGTGGAGACCCAGTACTTC
TRBJ1-1	NA	TRBV19	TRBD1	CASSMRTGGTEAFF	TGTGCCAGTAGTATGAGGACAGGCGGGACTGAAGCTTTCTTT
TRBJ2-3	NA	TRBV4-2	TRBD2	CASSQGSARESYTQYF	TGTGCCAGCAGCCAAGGGTCCGCGCGGGAGTCATATACGCAGTATTTT
TRBJ2-7	NA	TRBV7-3	NA	CASTKLAHTYEQYF	TGTGCCAGCACTAAACTAGCACATACCTACGAGCAGTACTTC
TRBJ2-7	NA	TRBV27	NA	CASSSLMRQAQYF	TGTGCCAGCAGTTCCCTCATGAGGCAGGCGCAGTACTTC
TRBJ2-7	NA	TRBV10-3	NA	CAISESNEQYF	TGTGCCATCAGTGAGTCGAACGAGCAGTACTTC
TRBJ1-5	NA	TRBV19	TRBD1	CASSDRGLYSNQPQHF	TGTGCCAGTAGCGACAGGGGACTATATAGCAATCAGCCCCAGCATTTT
TRBJ1-1	NA	TRBV11-3	TRBD1	CASSWHRGLTEAFF	TGTGCCAGCAGCTGGCACAGGGGGCTCACTGAAGCTTTCTTT
TRBJ1-1	NA	TRBV5-6	NA	CASSLELAGPTAEAFF	TGTGCCAGCAGCTTGGAGCTGGCAGGGCCCACCGCCGAAGCTTTCTTT
TRBJ1-2	NA	TRBV2	NA	CASSKGTGSGYGYTF	TGTGCCAGCAGTAAAGGTACAGGGTCGGGCTATGGCTACACCTTC
TRBJ1-1	NA	TRBV7-8	NA	CASTDRDREENTEAFF	TGTGCCAGCACCGACCGGGACCGCGAAGAGAACACTGAAGCTTTCTTT
TRBJ2-3	NA	TRBV18	NA	CASSPYTDTQYF	TGTGCCAGCTCACCTTACACAGATACGCAGTATTTT
TRBJ2-1	NA	TRBV6-1	TRBD2	CATQGLAEFNEQFF	TGTGCCACTCAGGGCCTAGCGGAGTTCAATGAGCAGTTCTTC
TRBJ2-5	NA	TRBV19	NA	CASSSPLGETQYF	TGTGCCAGTAGTTCCCCCCTGGGGGAGACCCAGTACTTC
TRBJ1-5	NA	TRBV2	TRBD1	CASSRDRVGWTSNQPQHF	TGTGCCAGCAGTAGGGACAGGGTAGGGTGGACGAGCAATCAGCCCCAGCATTTT
TRBJ2-7	NA	TRBV9	NA	CASSIRGRDEDEQYF	TGTGCCAGCAGCATACGGGGACGGGATGAAGACGAGCAGTACTTC
TRBJ2-1	NA	TRBV30	NA	CAWSVSLTSRYGEQFF	TGTGCCTGGAGTGTAAGTTTGACATCCCGTTACGGTGAGCAGTTCTTC
TRBJ1-5	NA	TRBV6-1	NA	CASKVTPNQPQHF	TGTGCCAGCAAGGTCACACCGAATCAGCCCCAGCATTTT
TRBJ1-6	NA	TRBV12-5	NA	CASGLVRNSPLHF	TGTGCTAGTGGTTTGGTACGGAATTCACCCCTCCACTTT
TRBJ2-7	NA	TRBV14	NA	CASSQSRALMGEQYF	TGTGCCAGCAGCCAAAGCAGGGCCCTGATGGGGGAGCAGTACTTC
TRBJ2-5	NA	TRBV5-1	TRBD1	CASKRGQQETQYF	TGCGCCAGCAAAAGGGGACAGCAAGAGACCCAGTACTTC
TRBJ2-1	NA	TRBV19	NA	CASSIWPLGDNEQFF	TGTGCCAGTAGTATTTGGCCCCTCGGGGACAATGAGCAGTTCTTC
TRBJ1-5	NA	TRBV29-1	NA	CSVGGGEQPQHF	TGCAGCGTTGGGGGTGGGGAACAGCCCCAGCATTTT
TRBJ1-1	few	TRBV6-5	TRBD1	CASSHIQGADTEAFF	TGTGCCAGCAGCCACATACAGGGGGCGGACACTGAAGCTTTCTTT
TRBJ1-2	NA	TRBV6-5	TRBD1	CASSPTGGANYGYTF	TGTGCCAGCAGCCCAACAGGGGGAGCTAACTATGGCTACACCTTC
TRBJ2-7	NA	TRBV18	NA	CASSLDSYEQYF	TGTGCCAGCTCACTGGATTCCTACGAGCAGTACTTC
TRBJ2-5	NA	TRBV6-5	TRBD2	CASSYSGTSGGETQYF	TGTGCCAGCAGTTACTCCGGGACTAGCGGGGGGGAGACCCAGTACTTC
TRBJ1-4	NA	TRBV21-1	NA	CASSKVKPPRGEKLFF	TGTGCCAGCAGCAAAGTAAAACCCCCGAGAGGTGAAAAACTGTTTTTT
TRBJ2-3	NA	TRBV27	TRBD2	CASIPGTSGTDTQYF	TGTGCCAGCATCCCCGGGACTAGCGGCACAGATACGCAGTATTTT
TRBJ1-2	NA	TRBV7-2	TRBD1	CASSPRTGEGYGYTF	TGTGCCAGCAGCCCGAGGACAGGGGAGGGGTATGGCTACACCTTC
TRBJ2-7	NA	TRBV4-3	TRBD2	CASSQQAGVWEQYF	TGCGCCAGCAGCCAGCAAGCGGGGGTCTGGGAGCAGTACTTC
TRBJ2-5	NA	TRBV7-7	TRBD2	CASSLNSGGGQETQYF	TGTGCCAGCAGCTTAAACAGCGGGGGGGGCCAAGAGACCCAGTACTTC
TRBJ2-3	once	TRBV7-8	NA	CASSLETRSTDTQYF	TGTGCCAGCAGCTTAGAGACTAGAAGCACAGATACGCAGTATTTT
TRBJ2-7	NA	TRBV11-2	NA	CASSLPTAYEQYF	TGTGCCAGCAGCTTACCGACAGCTTACGAGCAGTACTTC
TRBJ1-6	NA	TRBV2	NA	CASSERTANSPLHF	TGTGCCAGCAGTGAAAGGACGGCGAATTCACCCCTCCACTTT
TRBJ1-2	NA	TRBV7-9	NA	CASLPGASYGYTF	TGTGCCAGCCTCCCGGGGGCGAGCTATGGCTACACCTTC
TRBJ1-5	NA	TRBV18	NA	CASSPGVDQPQHF	TGTGCCAGCTCACCGGGGGTGGATCAGCCCCAGCATTTT
TRBJ2-5	NA	TRBV25-1	NA	CASSGLGTPQETQYF	TGTGCCAGCAGTGGCCTAGGGACCCCACAAGAGACCCAGTACTTC
TRBJ2-1	NA	TRBV30	NA	CAWSIQSYNERQFF	TGTGCCTGGAGTATACAGTCGTACAATGAGCGGCAGTTCTTC
TRBJ2-7	few	TRBV6-5	TRBD1	CASRPGQGGEQYF	TGTGCCAGCAGACCGGGACAGGGAGGCGAGCAGTACTTC
TRBJ2-5	NA	TRBV7-3	NA	CASSLTGGQETQYF	TGTGCCAGCAGCTTAACGGGGGGCCAAGAGACCCAGTACTTC